This TCR beta chain was retrieved from a study of blood T cell repertoires in COVID-19. Across the whole study: Samples of COVID-19 (acute and convalescent) were obtained from the United States, Italy and Spain. In each case, the material was cDNA or gDNA derived from T cells, B-cell-depleted T cells, or PBMCs.

This clone came up once. The CDR3 covers 15 residues. Germline CDR1 is SNHLY and CDR2 is FYNNEI. Deletions cut 11 bases from V and 8 bases from J, with 25 bases between. Source study methods: Estimated nucleated cell counts came from reference gene primer amplification. Sequencing used immunoSEQ multiplex PCR; TCRdb keeps in-frame clones, though not all of them. V, J and clone size derive from that table, while D and trimming were established from the DNA sequence. The table records over 300,000 clones, 90% of them present only once. The V call is TRBV2, the J call TRBJ2-4; D perhaps matches TRBD1 (6 bases). The receptor was derived from a man aged 18 to 30 with active or convalescent COVID-19. Sequencing was performed on peripheral blood. The CDR3 bases are TGTGCCTTCCACCAAGGCCTCGGCAGGGGCGACATTCAGTACTTC. Translating gives CAFHQGLGRGDIQYF.